The subject of this entry is one T cell receptor (beta chain). This specimen belongs to a study of T cells of healthy individuals. A single record per CDR3 protein comes from TCRdb applying MiXCR to the 5' RACE reads. The table lists tens of thousands of distinct CDR3 sequences, 15% to 20% of them singletons. V lost 6 bases to trimming and J lost 4 bases; unmatched junction nucleotides: 7. CDR3 length equals 16 residues. Germline-derived CDR1 and CDR2 are MNHEY and SVGAGI. The chain combines TRBV6-5 with TRBJ2-5; 14 bases fit TRBD2. The receptor was isolated from a human donor in good health. DNA of the CDR3: TGTGCCAGCAGGGGGCTCGGGACTAGCGGGAGAGAGACCCAGTACTTC. Its protein product is CASRGLGTSGRETQYF.